Presented here are 24 T cell receptor beta chains from one specimen sequenced in a study of T-cell reconstitution after alpha-beta-depleted transplantation in children. The authors prepared the TCRbeta library with unique molecular identifiers. TCRdb reanalysed the PCR reads using MiXCR and keeps one entry per CDR3 protein. The repertoire includes 200,000 to 250,000 distinct CDR3 sequences, about 8.7% of them detected once, and roughly 35% sits in the top ten. The specimen comprised PBMCs, mostly from graft donor cells, sampled 360 days after TCRalphabeta/CD19-depleted stem cell transplant. These receptors originate from a male patient aged 2-15 years who had a stem cell transplant for acute myeloid leukemia, so the T cells may come from the graft donor.

The chain has TRBV12-3 or TRBV12-4 and TRBJ1-2; TRBD1 might be the D (6 bases). The length of the CDR3 is 14 residues. Trimming stripped 5 bases from V and 4 bases from J, with 14 bases between. CDR3 sequence (DNA): TGTGCCAGCAGTGCATTACAGGGAGCCTATGGCTACACCTTC. It codes for CASSALQGAYGYTF.

This clonotype was found a few times. This chain joins TRBV6-2 or TRBV6-3 and TRBJ2-7; tentatively, D is TRBD2 (6 bases). Germline loops: CDR1 MNHEY, CDR2 SVGEGT. V was pared by 5 bases and J by 3 bases, with 17 bases between. This CDR3 region has 15 residues. CDR3 sequence reads: CASSPRAGRYYEQYF. DNA of the CDR3: TGTGCCAGCAGTCCCCGGGCAGGGAGGTACTACGAGCAGTACTTC.

The sample holds many counts of this clonotype. V gene TRBV25-1 combines with J gene TRBJ2-5; perhaps TRBD1 as D (5 bases). CDR1 MGHDK and CDR2 SYGVNS come from the germline V gene. V dropped 4 bases and J dropped 0 bases, with 9 bases sitting between them. This CDR3 comprises 14 residues. The CDR3 DNA sequence: TGTGCCAGCAGTGGATACAGGTACCAAGAGACCCAGTACTTC. Its protein is CASSGYRYQETQYF.

The chain is built from TRBV12-3 or TRBV12-4 and TRBJ1-1; 7 nucleotides line up with TRBD1. The CDR3 contains 14 residues. V lost 4 bases and J lost 0; bases outside the gene matches: 2. In DNA form, the CDR3 reads TGTGCCAGCAGTTGGGACAGCATGAACACTGAAGCTTTCTTT. Translating gives CASSWDSMNTEAFF.

This clonotype was picked up many times. This chain uses TRBV7-9 with TRBJ2-3, with 7 bases fitting TRBD2. The germline CDR1 and CDR2 sequences are SEHNR and FQNEAQ (reference sequence). The length of the CDR3 is 14 residues. V gave up 3 bases and J gave up 5 bases; unmatched junction bases: 5. Here the CDR3 reads CASSFAGEVDTQYF. The CDR3 DNA is TGTGCCAGCAGCTTCGCGGGGGAGGTAGATACGCAGTATTTT. Full variable domain (rest looked up from reference TRBV7-9 and TRBJ2-3): DTGVSQNPRHKITKRGQNVTFRCDPISEHNRLYWYRQTLGQGPEFLTYFQNEAQLEKSRLLSDRFSAERPKGSFSTLEIQRTEQGDSAMYLCASSFAGEVDTQYFGPGTRLTVL.

The chain is built from TRBV29-1 and TRBJ2-2, with TRBD1 identical over 8 bases. Unmatched junction bases numbered 6, after V lost 8 bases and J lost 7 bases. The CDR3 runs to 12 residues. The V gene's germline CDR1 is SQVTM and CDR2 ANQGSEA. The CDR3 DNA reads TGCAGCATCCGACAGGGGTTCGGGGAGCTGTTTTTT. It is translated as CSIRQGFGELFF.

This clonotype occurred many times. V is TRBV5-1 and J is TRBJ2-2; 8 bases line up with TRBD1. The CDR3 is 15 residues long. The J segment lost 4 bases and the V segment lost 0 bases, leaving 2 bases of the junction unmatched. CDR1 SGHRS and CDR2 YFSETQ come from the germline V gene. For the CDR3, the DNA is TGCGCCAGCAGCTTGGAGACAGGGGCCACCGGGGAGCTGTTTTTT. As protein: CASSLETGATGELFF.

The genes are TRBV6-2 or TRBV6-3 and TRBJ2-5, with unresolved D. V shed 7 bases and J shed 5 bases, with 8 bases lying between them. CDR1 is MNHEY, CDR2 SVGEGT, per germline. This CDR3 has 11 residues. The CDR3 here is CASNDFETQYF. Written as DNA, the CDR3 is TGTGCCAGCAATGACTTCGAGACCCAGTACTTC.

This clonotype was seen more than once but under ten times. The chain combines TRBV29-1 with TRBJ1-4, with 10 bases fitting TRBD1. The CDR3 consists of 14 residues. V trimming: 8 bases; J trimming: 3 bases; junction bases outside the gene matches: 6. Per the germline V gene, CDR1 is SQVTM and CDR2 is ANQGSEA. The CDR3 here is CSTGTGDPNEKLFF. The CDR3 nucleotides are TGCAGCACCGGGACAGGGGATCCTAATGAAAAACTGTTTTTT.

This clonotype has a count of ten or more. J is TRBJ2-4 and V is TRBV20-1; D tentatively reads TRBD1 or TRBD2 (5 bases each). The V end lost 6 bases, the J end lost 5 bases, and 17 bases lay between the germline ends. The CDR3 runs to 14 residues. CDR1 is DFQATT and CDR2 is SNEGSKA in the germline V gene (reference sequence). The CDR3: CSAPPRTGQNIQYF. CDR3 in DNA: TGCAGTGCCCCCCCTAGGACGGGGCAAAACATTCAGTACTTC.

This clonotype turned up a few times. Germline and junction disagree at one end, which may indicate a read error. The J gene is TRBJ2-1, the V gene TRBV7-7; no firm D call. The CDR3 has 15 amino acids. Per the germline V gene, CDR1 is SSHAT and CDR2 is FNYEAQ (reference sequence). This CDR3 reads CASSSLLSSYNEQFF. For the CDR3, the DNA is TGTGCTAGCAGCTCCCTGCTCAGCTCCTACAATGAGCAGTTCTTC.

This clonotype occurred many times. V gene TRBV24-1 combines with J gene TRBJ2-1; 10 bases line up with TRBD1. The CDR3 contains 16 residues. V trimming: 5 bases; J trimming: 7 bases; junction bases outside the gene matches: 10. Germline CDR1 KGHDR, CDR2 SFDVKD. CDR3 sequence: CATSGAVPGQGNEQFF. DNA for the CDR3: TGTGCCACCAGTGGTGCGGTCCCGGGACAGGGGAATGAGCAGTTCTTC.

The chain couples TRBV24-1 to TRBJ2-3, with D unresolved. The CDR3 consists of 13 residues. V was clipped by 3 bases and J by 0 bases, with 3 bases between them. The germline gives CDR1 KGHDR, CDR2 SFDVKD. The CDR3 coding sequence is TGTGCCACCAGTGATCTTAGCACAGATACGCAGTATTTT. Its translation is CATSDLSTDTQYF.

V is TRBV10-3 and J is TRBJ2-7; 12 bases match TRBD2. Germline V gene lookup returns CDR1 ENHRY and CDR2 SYGVKD. The CDR3 loop spans 16 amino acids. Unmatched junction bases numbered 7, after V lost 3 bases and J lost 4 bases. CDR3 bases: TGTGCCATCAGTGAAGGGGAGACTAGCGGGAGTTACGAGCAGTACTTC. Protein: CAISEGETSGSYEQYF.

This clonotype has ten or more counts. V is TRBV5-5 and J is TRBJ1-2; D gene ambiguous. This CDR3 region has 12 residues. Germline CDR1 SGHKS, CDR2 YYEKEE (reference sequence). Trimming took 0 bases from V and 8 from J, leaving 8 bases between them. The CDR3 region has the DNA TGTGCCAGCAGCTTGGACGTGGGGGGCTACACCTTC. It translates to CASSLDVGGYTF.

V gene TRBV29-1 combines with J gene TRBJ2-5; TRBD2 is a possible D gene (6 bases). Trimming removed 7 bases at V and 6 bases at J, with 9 bases between. Germline CDR1 and CDR2: SQVTM and ANQGSEA. This CDR3 is 10 amino acids long. For the CDR3, the DNA is TGCAGCGGGGGGGAGAAGACCCAGTACTTC. It specifies CSGGEKTQYF.

The chain links TRBV5-1 to TRBJ2-5; 9 bases map to TRBD1. V lost 2 bases to trimming and J lost 4 bases; unmatched junction nucleotides: 9. This CDR3 contains 16 residues. Germline CDR1 and CDR2: SGHRS and YFSETQ. CDR3 loop: CASSFRDRELPETQYF. CDR3 DNA sequence: TGCGCCAGCAGCTTCCGGGACAGGGAACTTCCAGAGACCCAGTACTTC.

This clonotype came up many times. The chain combines TRBV5-1 with TRBJ2-2, with D perhaps TRBD1 (5 bases). CDR1 is SGHRS and CDR2 is YFSETQ in the germline V gene. CDR3 length: 14 amino acids. Trimming pared 4 bases from V and 6 bases from J, leaving 13 bases between. The CDR3, as DNA: TGCGCCAGCAGCGAGCAGGGTGGATCCGGGGAGCTGTTTTTT. Amino acid sequence: CASSEQGGSGELFF.

In its sample, this clonotype was seen a few times. The chain couples TRBV5-1 to TRBJ2-3; D is possibly TRBD1 (6 bases). V dropped 1 base and J dropped 2 bases, with 17 bases sitting between them. Germline CDR1 reads SGHRS; CDR2 reads YFSETQ. The CDR3 has 17 residues. Here the CDR3 reads CASSLSVGTSDTDTQYF. CDR3 sequence (DNA): TGCGCCAGCAGCTTGTCAGTCGGGACATCGGACACAGATACGCAGTATTTT.

In its sample, this clonotype was seen many times. The chain uses TRBV27 and TRBJ2-7; 10 positions agree with TRBD1. Trimming removed 5 bases from V and 2 bases from J; junction bases left unmatched: 3. CDR1 is MNHEY, CDR2 SMNVEV, per germline (reference sequence). The CDR3 covers 14 residues. The CDR3 DNA reads as TGTGCCAGCAGTCCGACAGGGGGCCCCTACGAGCAGTACGTC. As protein: CASSPTGGPYEQYV.

This clonotype was recorded many times. The V gene is TRBV9, the J gene TRBJ2-1, with 8 bases that match TRBD2. Looked up from germline, CDR1 is SGDLS and CDR2 is YYNGEE. J lost 9 bases, V lost 0 bases, and 8 bases had no gene match. CDR3 length: 15 residues. The chain's CDR3 is CASSVGGSGSGEQFF. The DNA of the CDR3 is TGTGCCAGCAGCGTAGGTGGCAGCGGGAGCGGTGAGCAGTTCTTC.

This clonotype was picked up many times. V and J are TRBV5-1 and TRBJ2-2; D is possibly TRBD1 (5 bases). V was clipped by 2 bases and J by 4 bases, with 15 bases between them. CDR3 size: 16 residues. The germline V gene encodes CDR1 SGHRS and CDR2 YFSETQ. The CDR3 reads CASSFGAGQRTGELFF. CDR3 DNA: TGCGCCAGCAGCTTCGGCGCAGGGCAACGCACCGGGGAGCTGTTTTTT.

The chain joins TRBV6-1 to TRBJ2-5; 8 positions agree with TRBD2. From germline, CDR1 is MNHNS and CDR2 SASEGT. The V gene end was trimmed by 5 bases and the J gene end by 6 bases; junction bases not matched to a gene: 8. The CDR3 has 14 amino acids. CDR3 DNA sequence: TGTGCCAGCAGTATAGCGGGAATGAGAAAGACCCAGTACTTC. It is translated as CASSIAGMRKTQYF.

In this sample, this clonotype turned up many times. V gene TRBV10-2 combines with J gene TRBJ1-1, with 8 nucleotides matching TRBD1. V lost 2 bases, J lost 0 bases, and 8 bases stayed unmatched. The germline V gene has CDR1 WSHSY and CDR2 SAAADI. The CDR3 sequence is 17 residues long. CDR3 DNA sequence: TGCGCCAGCAGTGAGGGCAGGGGGCGAAAACTGAACACTGAAGCTTTCTTT. As protein: CASSEGRGRKLNTEAFF.